This TCR beta chain was profiled in a study of T cell repertoires in cytomegalovirus infection. Study overall: CMV epitopes used comprised recently identified HLA-C-restricted ones and well-studied HLA-B-restricted ones. Public signatures in TCR beta pointed to CMV infection and matching HLA type. Findings and limits, study-wide: Summed frequency of public TCR beta families distinguished CMV carriers with the relevant HLA. There were HLA-C-restricted CMV-specific TCR beta clonotypes dominating the ex vivo response.

The CDR3 length is 15 residues. Per the germline V gene, CDR1 is LGHNA and CDR2 is YNFKEQ. The V gene end was trimmed by 4 bases and the J gene end by 7 bases; junction bases not matched to a gene: 9. As concerns this clonotype: Its specificity is unknown.

One entry per CDR3 protein, called by TCRdb with MiXCR from the reads. The sample consists of fewer than 950,000 distinct CDR3 sequences, about 33% of them appearing once. The V gene is TRBV4-2, the J gene TRBJ2-1, with 8 bases lining up with TRBD2. The clonotype was recovered from a human donor in good health (CMV status not recorded). Some clones in this sample may be carry-over from other donors' samples. Sequencing was performed on cultured CD8+ T cells from PBMCs, taken from culture after CMV antigen stimulation. CDR3 nucleotides: TGTGCCAGCAGCCCCCGGGAGGGGGGCCAGAATGAGCAGTTCTTC. It encodes CASSPREGGQNEQFF.